Below, one TCR beta chain is given with its context. This sample is part of a study of blood T cell repertoires in COVID-19. Study information: Acute and convalescent COVID-19 specimens originated in the United States, Italy and Spain. PBMCs, B-cell-depleted T cells, or T cells were the source of the cDNA or gDNA that made up the material.

V lost 7 bases to trimming and J lost 2 bases; unmatched junction nucleotides: 9. The CDR3 runs to 15 residues. Germline values: CDR1 MNHEY, CDR2 SVGAGI. In the authors' methods: Nucleated cell number was recorded as an estimate derived from reference gene primer amplification. Profiled with immunoSEQ multiplex PCR; TCRdb holds only in-frame clones, not every one. For V, J and clone size, that table is used; D and trimming come from the DNA. The profile shows under 150,000 clones, about 85% of them singletons. This TCR came from a man aged 70 or older with acute or convalescent COVID-19. The sample taken for sequencing was peripheral blood. J is TRBJ2-3 and V is TRBV6-5; 7 bases line up with TRBD2. CDR3 sequence: CASNRLAFSTDTQYF. Written as DNA, the CDR3 is TGTGCCAGCAACAGACTAGCCTTCTCCACAGATACGCAGTATTTT.